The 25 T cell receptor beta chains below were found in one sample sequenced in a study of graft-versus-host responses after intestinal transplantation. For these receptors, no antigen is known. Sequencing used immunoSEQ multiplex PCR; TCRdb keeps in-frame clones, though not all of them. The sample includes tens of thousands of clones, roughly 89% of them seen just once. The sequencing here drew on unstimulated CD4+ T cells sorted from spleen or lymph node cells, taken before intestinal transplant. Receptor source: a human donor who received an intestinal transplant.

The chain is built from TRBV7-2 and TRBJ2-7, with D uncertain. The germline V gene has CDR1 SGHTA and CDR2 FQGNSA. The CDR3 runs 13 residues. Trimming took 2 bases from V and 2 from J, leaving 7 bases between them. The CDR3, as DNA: TGTGCCAGCAGCTTACTGCGGCCCTACGAGCAGTACTTC. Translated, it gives CASSLLRPYEQYF.

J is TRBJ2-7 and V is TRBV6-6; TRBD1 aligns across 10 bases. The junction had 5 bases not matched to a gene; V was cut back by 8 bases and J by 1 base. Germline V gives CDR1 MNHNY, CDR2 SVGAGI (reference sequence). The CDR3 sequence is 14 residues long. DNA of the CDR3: TGTGCCAGCCGTATGGGACAGGGGTCCTACGAGCAGTACTTC. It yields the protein CASRMGQGSYEQYF.

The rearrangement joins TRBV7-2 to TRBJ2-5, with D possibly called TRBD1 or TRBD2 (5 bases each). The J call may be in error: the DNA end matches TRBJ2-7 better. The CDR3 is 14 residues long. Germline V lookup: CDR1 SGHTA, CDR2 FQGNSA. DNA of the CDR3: TGTGCCAGCAGCTTAGTCACCGGGACGTACGAGCAGTACTTC. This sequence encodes CASSLVTGTYEQYF.

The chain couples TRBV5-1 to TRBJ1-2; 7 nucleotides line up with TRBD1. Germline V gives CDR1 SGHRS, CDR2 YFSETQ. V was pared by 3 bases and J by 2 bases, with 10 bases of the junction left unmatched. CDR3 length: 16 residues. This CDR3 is CASSSSRDSRNYGYTF. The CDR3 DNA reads TGCGCCAGCAGCTCAAGCCGGGACAGCAGAAACTATGGCTACACCTTC.

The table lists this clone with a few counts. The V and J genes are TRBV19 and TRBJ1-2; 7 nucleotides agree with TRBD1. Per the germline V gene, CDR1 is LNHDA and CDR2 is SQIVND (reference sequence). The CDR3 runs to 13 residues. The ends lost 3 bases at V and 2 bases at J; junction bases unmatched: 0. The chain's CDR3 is CASSIRGNYGYTF. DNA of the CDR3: TGTGCCAGTAGTATCAGGGGGAACTATGGCTACACCTTC.

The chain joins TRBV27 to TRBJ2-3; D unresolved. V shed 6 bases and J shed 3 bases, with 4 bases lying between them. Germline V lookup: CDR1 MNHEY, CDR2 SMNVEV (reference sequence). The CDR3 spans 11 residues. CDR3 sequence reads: CASRGTDTQYF. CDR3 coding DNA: TGTGCCAGCAGGGGTACAGATACGCAGTATTTT.

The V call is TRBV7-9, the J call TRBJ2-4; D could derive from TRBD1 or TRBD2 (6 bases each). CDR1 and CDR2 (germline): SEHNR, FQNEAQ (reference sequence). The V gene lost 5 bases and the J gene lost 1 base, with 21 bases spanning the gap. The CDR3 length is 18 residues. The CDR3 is CASSPQGVGGSAKNIQYF. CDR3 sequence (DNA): TGTGCCAGCAGCCCACAGGGAGTCGGGGGATCGGCCAAAAACATTCAGTACTTC.

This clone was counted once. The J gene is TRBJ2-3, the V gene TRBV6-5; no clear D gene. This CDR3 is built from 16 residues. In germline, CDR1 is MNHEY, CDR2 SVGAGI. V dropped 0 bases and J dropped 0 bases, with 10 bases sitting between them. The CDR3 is CASSYSWGLSTDTQYF. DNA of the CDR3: TGTGCCAGCAGTTACTCTTGGGGTTTGAGCACAGATACGCAGTATTTT.

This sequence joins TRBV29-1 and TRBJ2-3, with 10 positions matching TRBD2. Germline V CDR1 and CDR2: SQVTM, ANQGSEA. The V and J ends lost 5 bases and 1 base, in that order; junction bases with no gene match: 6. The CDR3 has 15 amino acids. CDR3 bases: TGCAGCGTTTCTAGCGGGAGAGGGGGCACAGATACGCAGTATTTT. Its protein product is CSVSSGRGGTDTQYF.

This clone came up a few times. As DNA, the CDR3 is TGTGCCAGCAGCGTCCATCCGGAACTGTGGACCAAGGAAAAACTGTTTTTT. Amino acids: CASSVHPELWTKEKLFF. V and J are TRBV21-1 and TRBJ1-4. TRBV21-1 is annotated as a pseudogene. There are 17 residues in the CDR3.

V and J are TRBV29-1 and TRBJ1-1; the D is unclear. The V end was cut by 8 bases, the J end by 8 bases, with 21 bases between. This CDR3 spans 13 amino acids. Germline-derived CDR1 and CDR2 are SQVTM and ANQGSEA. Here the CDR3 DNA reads TGCAGCCCCTCCCGACTTCCAAAAAAGGAAGCTTTCTTT. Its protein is CSPSRLPKKEAFF.

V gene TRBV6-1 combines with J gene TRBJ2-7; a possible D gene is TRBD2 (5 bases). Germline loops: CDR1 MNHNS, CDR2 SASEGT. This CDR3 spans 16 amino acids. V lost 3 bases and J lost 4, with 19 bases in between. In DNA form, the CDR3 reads TGTGCCAGCAGTGAGGTGGTGGGGTTAAGGAGGTACGAGCAGTACTTC. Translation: CASSEVVGLRRYEQYF.

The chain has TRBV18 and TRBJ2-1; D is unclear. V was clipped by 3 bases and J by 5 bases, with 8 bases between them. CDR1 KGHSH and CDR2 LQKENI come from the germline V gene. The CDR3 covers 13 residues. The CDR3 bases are TGTGCCAGCTCACCGCGCGTTAACAATGAGCAGTTCTTC. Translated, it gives CASSPRVNNEQFF.

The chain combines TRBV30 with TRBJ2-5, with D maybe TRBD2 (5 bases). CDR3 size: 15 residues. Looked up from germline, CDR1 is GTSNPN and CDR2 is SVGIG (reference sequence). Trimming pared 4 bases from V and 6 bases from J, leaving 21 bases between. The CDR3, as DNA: TGTGCCTGGATCCTCTCTATAGCGACGGTGAAGACCCAGTACTTC. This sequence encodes CAWILSIATVKTQYF.

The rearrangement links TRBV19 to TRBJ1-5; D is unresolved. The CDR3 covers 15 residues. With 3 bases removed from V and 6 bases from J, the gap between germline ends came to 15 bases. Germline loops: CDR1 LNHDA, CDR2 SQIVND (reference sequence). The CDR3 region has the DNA TGTGCCAGTAGTATTAGAGGAGCCCGCAGTCAGCCCCAGCATTTT. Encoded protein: CASSIRGARSQPQHF.

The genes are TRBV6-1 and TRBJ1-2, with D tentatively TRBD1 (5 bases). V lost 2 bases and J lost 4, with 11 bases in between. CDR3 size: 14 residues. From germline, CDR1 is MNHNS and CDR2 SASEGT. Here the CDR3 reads CASSEPGGTYGYTF. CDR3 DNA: TGTGCCAGCAGTGAACCGGGAGGGACCTATGGCTACACCTTC.

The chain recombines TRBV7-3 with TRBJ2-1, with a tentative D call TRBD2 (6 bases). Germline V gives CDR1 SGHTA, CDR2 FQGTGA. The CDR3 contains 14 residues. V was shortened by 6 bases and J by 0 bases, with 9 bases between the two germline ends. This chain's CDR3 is CASSTTSSYNEQFF. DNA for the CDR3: TGTGCCAGCAGTACGACTAGCTCCTACAATGAGCAGTTCTTC.

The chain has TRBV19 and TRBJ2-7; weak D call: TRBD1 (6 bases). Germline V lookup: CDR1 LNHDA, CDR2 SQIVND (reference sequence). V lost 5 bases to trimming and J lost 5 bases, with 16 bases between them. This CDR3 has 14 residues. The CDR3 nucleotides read TGTGCCAGTAGTCACCGGGACACTCTCCACGAGCAGTACTTC. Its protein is CASSHRDTLHEQYF.

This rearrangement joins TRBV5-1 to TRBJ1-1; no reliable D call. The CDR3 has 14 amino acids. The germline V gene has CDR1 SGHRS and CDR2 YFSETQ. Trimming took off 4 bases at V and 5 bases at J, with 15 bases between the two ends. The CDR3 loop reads CASSPYTPLTEAFF. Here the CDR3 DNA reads TGCGCCAGCAGCCCCTACACCCCTTTGACTGAAGCTTTCTTT.

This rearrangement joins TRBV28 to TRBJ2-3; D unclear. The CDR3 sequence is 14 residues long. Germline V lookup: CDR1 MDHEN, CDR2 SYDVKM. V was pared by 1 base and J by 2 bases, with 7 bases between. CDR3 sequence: CASSLFGDTDTQYF. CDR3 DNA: TGTGCCAGCAGTTTATTTGGTGACACAGATACGCAGTATTTT.

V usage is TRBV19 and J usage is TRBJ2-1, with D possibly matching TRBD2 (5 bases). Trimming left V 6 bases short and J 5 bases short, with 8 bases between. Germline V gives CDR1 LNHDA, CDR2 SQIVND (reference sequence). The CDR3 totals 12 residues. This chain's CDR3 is CASSMRDNEQFF. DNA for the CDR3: TGTGCCAGTAGCATGAGGGACAATGAGCAGTTCTTC.

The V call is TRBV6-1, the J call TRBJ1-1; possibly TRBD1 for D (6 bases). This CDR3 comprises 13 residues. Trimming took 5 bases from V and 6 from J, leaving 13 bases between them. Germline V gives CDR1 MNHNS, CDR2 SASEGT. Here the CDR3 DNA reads TGTGCCAGCAGTACAGGGTTTCCTGCTGAAGCTTTCTTT. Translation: CASSTGFPAEAFF.

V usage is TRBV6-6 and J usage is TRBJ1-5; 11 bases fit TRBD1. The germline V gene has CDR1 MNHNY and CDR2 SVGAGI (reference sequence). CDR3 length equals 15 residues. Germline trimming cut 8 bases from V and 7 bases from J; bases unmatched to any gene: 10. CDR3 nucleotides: TGTGCCAGCGGGTCATCGGGACAGGGGGGCCAGCCCCAGCATTTT. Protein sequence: CASGSSGQGGQPQHF.

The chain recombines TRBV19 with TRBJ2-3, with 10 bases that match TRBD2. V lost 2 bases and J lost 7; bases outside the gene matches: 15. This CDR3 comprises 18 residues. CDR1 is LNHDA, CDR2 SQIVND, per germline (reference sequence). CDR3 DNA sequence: TGTGCCAGTAGTATAAGAGCGGGAGGGGGGACTACCGAATATACGCAGTATTTT. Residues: CASSIRAGGGTTEYTQYF.

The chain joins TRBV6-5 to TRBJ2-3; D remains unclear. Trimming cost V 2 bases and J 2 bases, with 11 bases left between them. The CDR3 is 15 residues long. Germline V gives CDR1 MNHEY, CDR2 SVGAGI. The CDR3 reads CASSYGWENTDTQYF. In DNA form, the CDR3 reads TGTGCCAGCAGTTACGGGTGGGAAAACACAGATACGCAGTATTTT.